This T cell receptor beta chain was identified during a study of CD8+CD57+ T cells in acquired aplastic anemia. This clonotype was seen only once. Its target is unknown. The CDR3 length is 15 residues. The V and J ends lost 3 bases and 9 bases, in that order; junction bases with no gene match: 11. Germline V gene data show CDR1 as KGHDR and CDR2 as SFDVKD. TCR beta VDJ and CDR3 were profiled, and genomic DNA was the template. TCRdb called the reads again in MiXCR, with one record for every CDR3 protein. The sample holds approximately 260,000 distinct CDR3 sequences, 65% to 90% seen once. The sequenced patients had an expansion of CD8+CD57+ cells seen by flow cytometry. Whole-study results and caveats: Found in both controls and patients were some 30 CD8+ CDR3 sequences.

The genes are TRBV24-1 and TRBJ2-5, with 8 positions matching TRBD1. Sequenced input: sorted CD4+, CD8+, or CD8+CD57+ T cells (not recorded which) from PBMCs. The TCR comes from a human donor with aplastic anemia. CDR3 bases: TGTGCCACCAGTGATGGCCAGGGGGCACCGAGGGCCCAGTACTTC. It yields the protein CATSDGQGAPRAQYF.